This entry lists 18 T cell receptor beta chains sequenced from one sample in a study of chemoradiotherapy in HPV16-positive cancers. Assay: immunoSEQ multiplex PCR; the TCRdb copy retains only in-frame clones and omits some. The sample consists of 7,300 or so clones, roughly 80% of them appearing once. The sample here was blood, taken from a patient who underwent chemoradiotherapy. These receptor sequences come from a human donor with HPV-associated anogenital cancer.

The chain carries TRBV5-4 and TRBJ2-1, with a weak D call TRBD1 (6 bases). This CDR3 contains 17 residues. V lost 4 bases to trimming and J lost 5 bases, with 22 bases between them. Germline CDR1 and CDR2: SGHNT and YYREEE (reference sequence). The CDR3 is CASSGQQGGGYDNEQFF. The CDR3 DNA sequence: TGTGCCAGCAGCGGACAACAGGGTGGGGGTTATGACAATGAGCAGTTCTTC. Supplemented by reference TRBV5-4 and TRBJ2-1, the full variable domain reads ETGVTQSPTHLIKTRGQQVTLRCSSQSGHNTVSWYQQALGQGPQFIFQYYREEENGRGNFPPRFSGLQFPNYSSELNVNALELDDSALYLCASSGQQGGGYDNEQFFGPGTRLTVL.

This chain links TRBV5-1 with TRBJ2-1, with 13 bases fitting TRBD2. Losses at the gene ends were 3 bases for V and 3 bases for J; bases not matched to a gene: 3. The CDR3 totals 16 residues. Germline V gives CDR1 SGHRS, CDR2 YFSETQ. The CDR3 sequence is CASSSGTSGDYNEQFF. DNA of the CDR3: TGCGCCAGCAGCTCCGGGACTAGCGGGGACTACAATGAGCAGTTCTTC.

A single count supports this clone. The gene calls are TRBV7-2 and TRBJ1-1; no reliable D call. CDR1 is SGHTA and CDR2 is FQGNSA in the germline V gene. The CDR3 covers 14 residues. Trimming cost V 2 bases and J 3 bases, with 10 bases left between them. CDR3 residues: CASSLSVRDTEAFF. The CDR3 DNA reads as TGTGCCAGCAGCTTATCAGTGCGGGACACTGAAGCTTTCTTT.

This rearrangement joins TRBV21-1 to TRBJ2-7; no check of the table's D call, TRBD1, against the DNA was made. TRBV21-1 is deemed a pseudogene. There are 16 residues in the CDR3. For the CDR3, the DNA is TGTGCCAGCAGCAAAGGGGGCTCATCGAGCTCCTACGAGCAGTACTTC. This encodes CASSKGGSSSSYEQYF.

The V gene is TRBV29-1, the J gene TRBJ2-3, with 7 bases fitting TRBD1. The CDR3 spans 14 residues. V was pared by 7 bases and J by 1 base, with 8 bases of the junction left unmatched. Germline values: CDR1 SQVTM, CDR2 ANQGSEA. In DNA, the CDR3 is TGCAGCGCCGGACAGGCCTCGGGCACAGATACGCAGTATTTT. Encoded protein: CSAGQASGTDTQYF.

CDR3 in DNA: TGCAGCGTTGGAAGGAGGGCGGGGGGGTCCGGTGAGCAGTTCTTC. Amino acid sequence: CSVGRRAGGSGEQFF. The gene calls are TRBV29-1 and TRBJ2-1, with 9 bases matching TRBD2. This CDR3 region has 15 residues. After removal of 4 bases from V and 9 bases from J, the junction contained 13 bases not matched to a gene. The germline gives CDR1 SQVTM, CDR2 ANQGSEA.

The chain combines TRBV18 with TRBJ1-4; 9 bases align to TRBD1. Germline V gene data show CDR1 as KGHSH and CDR2 as LQKENI. V shed 3 bases, J shed 4 bases, and the junction held 0 bases outside the gene matches. The CDR3 runs to 14 residues. The CDR3 DNA follows: TGTGCCAGCTCACCGGGACAGGGTAATGAAAAACTGTTTTTT. Protein product: CASSPGQGNEKLFF.

This rearrangement joins TRBV9 to TRBJ2-1, with TRBD2 identical over 8 bases. This CDR3 has 15 residues. Germline lookup yields CDR1 SGDLS and CDR2 YYNGEE. Unmatched junction bases numbered 11, after V lost 4 bases and J lost 8 bases. This chain's CDR3 is CASSPRTSPSDEQFF. The CDR3 coding sequence is TGTGCCAGCAGCCCAAGGACTAGCCCTTCGGATGAGCAGTTCTTC.

This chain uses TRBV6-1 with TRBJ1-1; 9 bases align to TRBD1. Germline CDR1 is MNHNS and CDR2 is SASEGT. J lost 5 bases, V lost 4 bases, and 5 bases had no gene match. The CDR3 spans 14 residues. The CDR3 DNA follows: TGTGCCAGCAGTGCCGGGGACAGGGTGACTGAAGCTTTCTTT. Amino acids: CASSAGDRVTEAFF.

The chain joins TRBV9 to TRBJ1-6, with 7 positions matching TRBD1. Germline V CDR1 and CDR2: SGDLS, YYNGEE. This CDR3 is built from 15 residues. The V segment lost 3 bases and the J segment 10 bases; nucleotides outside the gene matches: 10. The CDR3 DNA is TGTGCCAGCAGCGCAAAGACAGGGTCGCAATCACCCCTCCACTTT. Protein sequence: CASSAKTGSQSPLHF.

CDR3 DNA sequence: TGTGCCAGCAGCCGGGGAGGGGGACAGCTCTCTGGAAACACCATATATTTT. This encodes CASSRGGGQLSGNTIYF. The chain is built from TRBV9 and TRBJ1-3; 7 nucleotides line up with TRBD1. Looked up from germline, CDR1 is SGDLS and CDR2 is YYNGEE. The trim removed 4 bases at V and 0 bases at J, leaving 10 bases unmatched. This CDR3 spans 17 amino acids. The variable domain in full, with the rest retrieved from reference TRBV9 and TRBJ1-3, is DSGVTQTPKHLITATGQRVTLRCSPRSGDLSVYWYQQSLDQGLQFLIQYYNGEERAKGNILERFSAQQFPDLHSELNLSSLELGDSALYFCASSRGGGQLSGNTIYFGEGSWLTVV.

The chain employs TRBV5-1 and TRBJ1-4; D gene uncertain. With 6 bases removed from V and 4 bases from J, the gap between germline ends came to 16 bases. CDR1 SGHRS and CDR2 YFSETQ come from the germline V gene. There are 15 residues in the CDR3. CDR3 nucleotides: TGCGCCAGCACCCCAGACGGAAGCGATAATGAAAAACTGTTTTTT. Protein product: CASTPDGSDNEKLFF.

This clone was seen a single time. CDR3 protein: CASNGEFGNYGYTF. The CDR3 DNA sequence: TGCGCCAGCAACGGGGAATTCGGTAACTATGGCTACACCTTC. The chain carries TRBV5-1 and TRBJ1-2; D call uncertain. The CDR3 loop spans 14 amino acids. Germline assignment: CDR1 SGHRS and CDR2 YFSETQ. The V end was cut by 6 bases, the J end by 1 base, with 13 bases between.

The gene calls are TRBV6-5 and TRBJ1-5; a weak D match, TRBD1 (5 bases). Germline lookup yields CDR1 MNHEY and CDR2 SVGAGI. CDR3 length: 13 residues. Trimming shortened V by 0 bases and J by 9 bases, and 9 bases separated the two germline ends. The CDR3 is CASSYSPRGPQHF. CDR3 nucleotides: TGTGCCAGCAGTTACTCTCCTAGGGGGCCCCAGCATTTT.

The chain recombines TRBV12-2 with TRBJ1-2. TRBV12-2 represents a pseudogene. The CDR3 length is 15 residues. The DNA of the CDR3 is TGTGCAAGTCGCTATTCCATTAAGTTATGCTATGGCTACACCTTC. This sequence encodes CASRYSIKLCYGYTF.

V and J are TRBV5-1 and TRBJ2-1; D perhaps matches TRBD1 (5 bases). From germline, CDR1 is SGHRS and CDR2 YFSETQ. The CDR3 is 15 amino acids. The V end lost 4 bases, the J end lost 1 base, and 12 bases lay between the germline ends. CDR3 sequence reads: CASSLQDPSYNEQFF. The CDR3 DNA reads as TGCGCCAGCAGCCTACAGGATCCATCCTACAATGAGCAGTTCTTC. Drawing the rest from reference TRBV5-1 and TRBJ2-1, the complete variable domain is KAGVTQTPRYLIKTRGQQVTLSCSPISGHRSVSWYQQTPGQGLQFLFEYFSETQRNKGNFPGRFSGRQFSNSRSEMNVSTLELGDSALYLCASSLQDPSYNEQFFGPGTRLTVL.

The chain has TRBV19 and TRBJ2-1; D perhaps matches TRBD2 (6 bases). The germline gives CDR1 LNHDA, CDR2 SQIVND (reference sequence). The CDR3 spans 13 residues. The V end lost 3 bases, the J end lost 7 bases, and 10 bases lay between the germline ends. The CDR3 loop is CASSIQEGNEQFF. Written as DNA, the CDR3 is TGTGCCAGTAGTATCCAGGAGGGAAATGAGCAGTTCTTC.

This chain uses TRBV19 with TRBJ2-2; no clear D. This CDR3 is built from 12 residues. Germline loops: CDR1 LNHDA, CDR2 SQIVND (reference sequence). The V end was cut by 6 bases, the J end by 6 bases, with 8 bases between. The CDR3 sequence is CASRPLSGELFF. CDR3 sequence (DNA): TGTGCCAGTAGGCCATTGTCCGGGGAGCTGTTTTTT.